The clone carrying this TCR beta chain was seen more than once but under ten times. The antigen remains unidentified. The sample is drawn from a study of beta chain features in type 1 diabetes. Findings of the study overall: Shortening that was moderate but significant affected the TCRB CDR3s of Type 1 diabetes patients in all four CD4+ subsets.

This CDR3 is built from 12 residues. CDR1 and CDR2 from the germline V gene are SGHNT and YENEEA. The V end was cut by 5 bases, the J end by 6 bases, with 9 bases between. cDNA synthesis used the whole RNA isolate, giving expressed TCRB sequences. Libraries were prepared by immunoSEQ multiplex PCR; TCRdb keeps only in-frame clonotypes and omits some of them. The table has some 350,000 clones, roughly 14% seen once. The sequenced sample consisted of naive CD4+ T cells from blood. The origin of this receptor is a woman between 18 and 29 years old with type 1 diabetes. This rearrangement joins TRBV11-3 to TRBJ2-3; D not resolved. The CDR3 DNA reads TGTGCCAGCAGCCGCATCAGGGATACGCAGTATTTT. Its translation: CASSRIRDTQYF.